This paragraph reports one TCR beta chain. Its antigen remains unidentified. This sample was taken from a study of blood T cells in healthy people across ages. Regarding the study as a whole: Naive T cell percentage strongly correlated with TCR beta diversity. The donors' CMV status was not determined, possibly confounding changes in expanded clonotypes. The long-lived group displayed more naive CD4+ cells, plus higher diversity, than the aged donors did. Diversity of TCR beta per million T cells declined in a roughly linear way with age.

The CDR3 spans 18 residues. Trimming cost V 0 bases and J 2 bases, with 18 bases left between them. Germline V gene data show CDR1 as MGHRA and CDR2 as YSYEKL. Primers used in a second PCR of roughly 6 to 12 cycles were a sample-barcoded 5' primer and a J-beta primer mix. TCRdb used MiXCR to reprocess the 5' RACE reads, holding one entry per CDR3 protein. The repertoire holds roughly 730,000 distinct CDR3 sequences, with roughly 56% as singletons. Sequencing was performed on blood. This chain connects TRBV4-1 to TRBJ2-3, with D perhaps TRBD1 or TRBD2 (5 bases each). This clonotype originated in a man aged 35 to 55 in good health. CDR3 nucleotide sequence: TGCGCCAGCAGCCAAGATAGGGGCGGGCAAATCCACACAGATACGCAGTATTTT. Residues: CASSQDRGGQIHTDTQYF.